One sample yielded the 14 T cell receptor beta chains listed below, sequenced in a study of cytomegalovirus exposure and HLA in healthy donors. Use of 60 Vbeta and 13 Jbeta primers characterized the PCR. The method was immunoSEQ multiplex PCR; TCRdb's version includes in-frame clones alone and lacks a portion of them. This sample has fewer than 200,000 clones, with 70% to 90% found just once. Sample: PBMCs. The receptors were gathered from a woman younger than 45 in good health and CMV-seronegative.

CDR3 in DNA: TGCAGCGTTGCCGGGAGGCCGGGAGAGACCCAGTACTTC. As protein: CSVAGRPGETQYF. The V gene is TRBV29-1, the J gene TRBJ2-5; TRBD2 agrees at 7 bases. V dropped 4 bases and J dropped 4; count of bases not matched to a gene: 6. The germline gives CDR1 SQVTM, CDR2 ANQGSEA. This CDR3 region has 13 residues. The variable domain in full, with the rest retrieved from reference TRBV29-1 and TRBJ2-5, is SAVISQKPSRDICQRGTSLTIQCQVDSQVTMMFWYRQQPGQSLTLIATANQGSEATYESGFVIDKFPISRPNLTFSTLTVSNMSPEDSSIYLCSVAGRPGETQYFGPGTRLLVL.

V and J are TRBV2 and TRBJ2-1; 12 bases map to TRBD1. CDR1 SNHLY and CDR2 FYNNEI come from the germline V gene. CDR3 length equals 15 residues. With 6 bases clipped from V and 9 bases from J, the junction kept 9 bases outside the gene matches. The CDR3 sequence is CASRAHRDRGREQFF. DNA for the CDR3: TGTGCCAGCAGAGCACACCGGGACAGGGGGCGTGAGCAGTTCTTC. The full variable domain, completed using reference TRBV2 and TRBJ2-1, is EPEVTQTPSHQVTQMGQEVILRCVPISNHLYFYWYRQILGQKVEFLVSFYNNEISEKSEIFDDQFSVERPDGSNFTLKIRSTKLEDSAMYFCASRAHRDRGREQFFGPGTRLTVL.

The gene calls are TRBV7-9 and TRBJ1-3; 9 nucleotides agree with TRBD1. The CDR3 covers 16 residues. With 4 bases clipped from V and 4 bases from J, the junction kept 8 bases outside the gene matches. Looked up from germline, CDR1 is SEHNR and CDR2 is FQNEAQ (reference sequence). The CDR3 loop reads CASSSSSGTGGNTIYF. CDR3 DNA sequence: TGTGCCAGCAGCTCCTCATCCGGGACAGGGGGAAACACCATATATTTT.

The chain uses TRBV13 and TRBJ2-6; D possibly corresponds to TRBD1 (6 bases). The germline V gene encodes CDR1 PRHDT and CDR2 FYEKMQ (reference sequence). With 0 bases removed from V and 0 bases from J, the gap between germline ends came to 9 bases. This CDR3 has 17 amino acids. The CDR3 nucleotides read TGTGCCAGCAGCTTAGGGCAGGGGATCTCTGGGGCCAACGTCCTGACTTTC. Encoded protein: CASSLGQGISGANVLTF.

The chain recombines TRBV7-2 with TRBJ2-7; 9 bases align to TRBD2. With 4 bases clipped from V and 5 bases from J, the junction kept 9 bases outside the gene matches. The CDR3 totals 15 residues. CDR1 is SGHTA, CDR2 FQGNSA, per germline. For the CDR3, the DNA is TGTGCCAGCAGCTCCCCCGCAGGCGGGGGGGACGAGCAGTACTTC. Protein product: CASSSPAGGGDEQYF.

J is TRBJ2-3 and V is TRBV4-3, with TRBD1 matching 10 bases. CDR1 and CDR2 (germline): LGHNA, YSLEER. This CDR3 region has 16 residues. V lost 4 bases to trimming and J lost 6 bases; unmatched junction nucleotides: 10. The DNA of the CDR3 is TGCGCCAGCAGCCGAGAGCGGGACAGGGGATTCGATACGCAGTATTTT. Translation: CASSRERDRGFDTQYF.

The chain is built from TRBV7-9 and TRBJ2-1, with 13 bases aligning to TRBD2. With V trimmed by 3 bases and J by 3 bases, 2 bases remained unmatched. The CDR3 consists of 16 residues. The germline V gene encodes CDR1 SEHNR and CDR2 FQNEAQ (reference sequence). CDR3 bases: TGTGCCAGCAGCTTTCGGACTAGCGGGAGCTACAATGAGCAGTTCTTC. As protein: CASSFRTSGSYNEQFF.

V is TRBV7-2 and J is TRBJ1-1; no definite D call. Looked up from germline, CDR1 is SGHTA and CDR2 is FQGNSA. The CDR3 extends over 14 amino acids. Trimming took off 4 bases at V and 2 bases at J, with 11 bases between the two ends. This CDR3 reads CASSSGRHNTEAFF. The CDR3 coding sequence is TGTGCCAGCAGCTCCGGCAGGCACAACACTGAAGCTTTCTTT.

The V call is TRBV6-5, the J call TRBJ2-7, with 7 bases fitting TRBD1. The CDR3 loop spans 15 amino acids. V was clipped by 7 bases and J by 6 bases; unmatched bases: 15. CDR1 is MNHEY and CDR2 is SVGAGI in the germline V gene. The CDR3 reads CASTTWTGAKLEQYF. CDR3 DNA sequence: TGTGCCAGCACCACGTGGACAGGCGCCAAGCTCGAGCAGTACTTC.

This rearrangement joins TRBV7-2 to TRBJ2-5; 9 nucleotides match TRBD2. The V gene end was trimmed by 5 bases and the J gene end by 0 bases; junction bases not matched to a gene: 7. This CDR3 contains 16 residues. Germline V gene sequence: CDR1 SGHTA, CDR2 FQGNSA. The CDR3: CASSPLAGGYQETQYF. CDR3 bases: TGTGCCAGCAGCCCGCTCGCGGGGGGGTACCAAGAGACCCAGTACTTC.

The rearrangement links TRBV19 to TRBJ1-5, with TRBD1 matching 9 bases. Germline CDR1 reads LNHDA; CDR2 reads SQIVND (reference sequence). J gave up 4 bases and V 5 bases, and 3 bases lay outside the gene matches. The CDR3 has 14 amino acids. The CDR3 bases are TGTGCCAGTAGTTCCGGGACAGGGAATCAGCCCCAGCATTTT. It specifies CASSSGTGNQPQHF.

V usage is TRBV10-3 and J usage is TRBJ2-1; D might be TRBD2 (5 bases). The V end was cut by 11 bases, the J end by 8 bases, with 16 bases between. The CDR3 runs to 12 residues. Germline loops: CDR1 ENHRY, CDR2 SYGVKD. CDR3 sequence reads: CAHSVAGDEQFF. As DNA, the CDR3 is TGTGCCCACTCAGTGGCGGGCGATGAGCAGTTCTTC.

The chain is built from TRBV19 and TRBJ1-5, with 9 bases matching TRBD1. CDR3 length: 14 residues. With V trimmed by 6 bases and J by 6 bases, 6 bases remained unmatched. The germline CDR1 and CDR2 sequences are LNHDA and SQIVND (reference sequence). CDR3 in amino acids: CASRDRGPSQPQHF. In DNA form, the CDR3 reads TGTGCCAGTAGGGACAGGGGCCCAAGTCAGCCCCAGCATTTT.

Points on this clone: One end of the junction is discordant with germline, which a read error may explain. Here the CDR3 reads CSSSLPFPPPQFF. The DNA of the CDR3 is TGTTCCAGCAGCTTACCCTTCCCCCCCCCGCAGTTCTTC. The rearrangement links TRBV7-9 to TRBJ2-1; D not resolved. Germline CDR1 and CDR2: SEHNR and FQNEAQ (reference sequence). The CDR3 is 13 residues long.